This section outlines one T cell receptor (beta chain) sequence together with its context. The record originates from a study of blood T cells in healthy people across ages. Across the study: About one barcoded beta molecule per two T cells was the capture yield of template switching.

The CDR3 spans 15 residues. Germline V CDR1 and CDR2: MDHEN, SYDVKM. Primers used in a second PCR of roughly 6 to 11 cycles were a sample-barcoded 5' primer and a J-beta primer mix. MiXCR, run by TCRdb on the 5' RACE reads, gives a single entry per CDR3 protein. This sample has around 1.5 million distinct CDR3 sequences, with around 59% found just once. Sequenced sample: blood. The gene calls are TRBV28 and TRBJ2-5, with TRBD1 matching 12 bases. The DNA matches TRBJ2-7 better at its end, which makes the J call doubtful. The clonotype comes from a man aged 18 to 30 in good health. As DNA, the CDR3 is TGTGCCAGCAGATCCGGGACAGGGGGCTTCTACGAGCAGTACTTC. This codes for CASRSGTGGFYEQYF.